The 8 T cell receptor beta chains in this list originate from one sample, sequenced in a study of cytomegalovirus exposure and HLA in healthy donors. Researchers ran the PCR with 60 Vbeta and 13 Jbeta primers. Sequencing used immunoSEQ multiplex PCR; TCRdb keeps in-frame clones, though not all of them. The repertoire holds 150,000 to 200,000 clones, with under 90% as singletons. Source material: PBMCs. These receptors were taken from a man aged 18 to 29 in good health and CMV-seronegative.

This clone was seen a few times. The DNA of the CDR3 is TGTGCCAGCAGTTACCCCGGGACAGGGGAAGCTGAAGCTTTCTTT. Translated, it gives CASSYPGTGEAEAFF. The J gene is TRBJ1-1, the V gene TRBV6-9; TRBD1 matches at 10 bases. The CDR3 loop spans 15 amino acids. V lost 3 bases, J lost 6 bases, and 7 bases stayed unmatched. Germline V gene data show CDR1 as MNHGY and CDR2 as SVAAGI.

This chain links TRBV5-1 with TRBJ2-3, with 7 bases matching TRBD1. Trimming took 9 bases from V and 8 from J; bases not matched to a gene: 18. CDR1 is SGHRS and CDR2 is YFSETQ in the germline V gene. The CDR3 is 15 residues long. CDR3 DNA sequence: TGCGCCACAGCATTAGGGGGCGATCGGTCAGGTACGCAGTATTTT. The encoded protein is CATALGGDRSGTQYF.

This clone was seen a handful of times. This rearrangement joins TRBV5-1 to TRBJ2-2; no reliable D call. CDR3 length: 11 residues. Trimming removed 5 bases from V and 9 bases from J, with 8 bases in between. Germline V gives CDR1 SGHRS, CDR2 YFSETQ. The CDR3 DNA is TGCGCCAGCAGTCAGTCGCGGGAGCTGTTTTTT. It codes for CASSQSRELFF.

The chain couples TRBV5-1 to TRBJ2-7; 7 nucleotides agree with TRBD1. This CDR3 has 16 residues. The germline CDR1 and CDR2 sequences are SGHRS and YFSETQ. Losses at the gene ends were 3 bases for V and 3 bases for J; bases not matched to a gene: 12. CDR3 amino acids: CASSSNTGEGGYEQYF. CDR3 nucleotide sequence: TGCGCCAGCAGCTCAAATACAGGGGAAGGGGGCTACGAGCAGTACTTC.

This clone was observed at least ten times. The chain employs TRBV4-1 and TRBJ2-7, with 9 bases matching TRBD2. CDR1 is MGHRA, CDR2 YSYEKL, per germline. This CDR3 is 14 amino acids long. Germline trimming cut 4 bases from V and 6 bases from J; bases unmatched to any gene: 7. DNA for the CDR3: TGCGCCAGCAGCCCTATTTTGCGGGGGGGCGAGCAGTACTTC. It specifies CASSPILRGGEQYF.

The V call is TRBV28, the J call TRBJ2-1, with D possibly being TRBD1 (6 bases). Germline V gene lookup returns CDR1 MDHEN and CDR2 SYDVKM. V lost 5 bases and J lost 0, with 8 bases in between. This CDR3 is built from 14 residues. The CDR3 nucleotides read TGTGCCAGCAGTCAGGGGAGCTCCTACAATGAGCAGTTCTTC. Amino acids: CASSQGSSYNEQFF.

This chain links TRBV19 with TRBJ2-7, with 7 positions matching TRBD1. The CDR3 runs 14 residues. V shed 4 bases, J shed 5 bases, and the junction held 8 bases outside the gene matches. The germline CDR1 and CDR2 sequences are LNHDA and SQIVND (reference sequence). As DNA, the CDR3 is TGTGCCAGTAGTACAAGGACAGGTGTCAACGAGCAGTACTTC. It specifies CASSTRTGVNEQYF.

The chain couples TRBV6-6 to TRBJ2-5, with a possible D match to TRBD1 (5 bases). Germline-derived CDR1 and CDR2 are MNHNY and SVGAGI (reference sequence). The CDR3 runs 11 residues. The V gene lost 3 bases and the J gene lost 8 bases, with 7 bases spanning the gap. CDR3: CASSYGATQYF. The DNA for the CDR3 is TGTGCCAGCAGTTATGGGGCTACCCAGTACTTC.